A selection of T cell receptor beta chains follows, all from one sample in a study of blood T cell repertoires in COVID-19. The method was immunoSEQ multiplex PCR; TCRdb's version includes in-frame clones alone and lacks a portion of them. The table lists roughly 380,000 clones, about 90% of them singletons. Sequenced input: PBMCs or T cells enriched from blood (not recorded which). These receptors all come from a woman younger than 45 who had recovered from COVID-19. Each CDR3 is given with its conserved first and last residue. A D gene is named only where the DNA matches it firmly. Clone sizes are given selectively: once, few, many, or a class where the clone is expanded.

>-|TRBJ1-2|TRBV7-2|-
CASSQLGGAVYGYTF
TGTGCCAGCAGCCAGCTTGGGGGCGCGGTCTATGGCTACACCTTC
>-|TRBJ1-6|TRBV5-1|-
CASSLGRVRKIDSPLHF
TGCGCCAGCAGCTTGGGGCGGGTCAGGAAAATCGATTCACCCCTCCACTTT
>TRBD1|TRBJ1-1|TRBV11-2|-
CASSATGDTEAFF
TGTGCCAGCAGCGCAACAGGGGACACTGAAGCTTTCTTT
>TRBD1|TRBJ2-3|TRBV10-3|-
CAISEPGTGGADTQYF
TGTGCCATCAGTGAGCCTGGGACAGGGGGCGCAGATACGCAGTATTTT
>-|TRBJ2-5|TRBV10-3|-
CAISESWTGQGETQYF
TGTGCCATCAGTGAGTCGTGGACGGGCCAGGGGGAGACCCAGTACTTC
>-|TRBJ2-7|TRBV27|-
CASSSPDGGAYEQYF
TGTGCCAGCAGTTCGCCAGACGGAGGGGCCTACGAGCAGTACTTC
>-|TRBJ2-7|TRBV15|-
CATSLGLEQYF
TGTGCCACCAGCCTAGGTCTTGAGCAGTACTTC
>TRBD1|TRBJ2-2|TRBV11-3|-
CASSLDRQGAGELFF
TGTGCCAGCAGCTTAGATCGCCAGGGGGCCGGGGAGCTGTTTTTT
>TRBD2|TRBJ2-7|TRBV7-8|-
CASSFTPSGTYEQYF
TGTGCCAGCAGCTTCACCCCTAGCGGAACCTACGAGCAGTACTTC
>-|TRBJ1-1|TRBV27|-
CASSRGVNTEAFF
TGTGCCAGCAGTCGGGGGGTGAACACTGAAGCTTTCTTT
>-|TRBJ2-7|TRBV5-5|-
CASSLGASYEQYF
TGTGCCAGCAGCTTAGGGGCCTCCTACGAGCAGTACTTC
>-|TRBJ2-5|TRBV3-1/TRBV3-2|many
CASSHRDRLSSQETQYF
TGTGCCAGCAGCCACCGAGACAGGCTAAGCTCTCAAGAGACCCAGTACTTC
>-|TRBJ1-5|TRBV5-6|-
CASSTRWGVRQPQHF
TGTGCCAGCAGCACCCGGTGGGGAGTCCGCCAGCCCCAGCATTTT